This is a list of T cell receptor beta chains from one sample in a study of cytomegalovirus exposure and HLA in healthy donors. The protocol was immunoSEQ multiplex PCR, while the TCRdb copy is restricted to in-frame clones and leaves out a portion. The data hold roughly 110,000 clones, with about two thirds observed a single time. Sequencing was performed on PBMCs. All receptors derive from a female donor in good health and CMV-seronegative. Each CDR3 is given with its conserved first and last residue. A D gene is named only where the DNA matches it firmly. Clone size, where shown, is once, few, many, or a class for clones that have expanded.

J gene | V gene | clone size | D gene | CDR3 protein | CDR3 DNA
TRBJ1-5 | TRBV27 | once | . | CASSLVQGYQPQHF | TGTGCCAGCAGTTTAGTACAGGGTTACCAGCCCCAGCATTTT
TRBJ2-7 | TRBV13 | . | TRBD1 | CASSSRDREPYEQYF | TGTGCCAGCAGCAGCCGGGACAGGGAACCCTACGAGCAGTACTTC
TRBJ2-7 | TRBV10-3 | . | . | CAISSPGGGAQYF | TGTGCCATCAGTTCCCCTGGGGGAGGAGCCCAGTACTTC
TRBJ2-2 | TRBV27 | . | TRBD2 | CASTPGLVGNTGELFF | TGTGCCAGCACCCCCGGACTAGTCGGGAACACCGGGGAGCTGTTTTTT
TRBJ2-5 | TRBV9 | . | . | CASSVQYQETQYF | TGTGCCAGCAGCGTCCAGTACCAAGAGACCCAGTACTTC
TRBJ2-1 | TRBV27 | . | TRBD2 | CASSAGTSGKGEQFF | TGTGCCAGCAGTGCGGGGACTAGCGGGAAGGGTGAGCAGTTCTTC
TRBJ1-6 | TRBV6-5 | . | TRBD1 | CASSYRQGDSPLHF | TGTGCCAGCAGTTACCGACAGGGGGATTCACCCCTCCACTTT
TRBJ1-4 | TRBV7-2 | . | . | CASSLESRPGEKLFF | TGTGCCAGCAGCTTAGAGAGCCGCCCTGGTGAAAAACTGTTTTTT
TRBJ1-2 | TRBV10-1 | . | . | CASSEKENYGYTF | TGCGCCAGCAGTGAAAAGGAGAACTATGGCTACACCTTC
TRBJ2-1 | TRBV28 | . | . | CASSLEAEQFF | TGTGCCAGCAGTTTAGAGGCCGAGCAGTTCTTC
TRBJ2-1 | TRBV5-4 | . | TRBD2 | CASSLAASGEFYNEQFF | TGTGCCAGCAGCTTGGCTGCTAGCGGGGAATTTTACAATGAGCAGTTCTTC
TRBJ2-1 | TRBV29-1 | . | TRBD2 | CSVASPSGSWDEQFF | TGCAGCGTTGCTTCCCCCAGCGGGAGTTGGGATGAGCAGTTCTTC
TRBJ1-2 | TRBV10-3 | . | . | CAISDQGGGYTF | TGTGCCATCAGTGATCAGGGAGGCGGCTACACCTTC
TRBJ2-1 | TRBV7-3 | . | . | CASSLDGFSEQFF | TGTGCCAGCAGCTTAGACGGGTTCTCGGAGCAGTTCTTC
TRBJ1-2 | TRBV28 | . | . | CASSLTATFPPGGYTF | TGTGCCAGCAGTTTAACCGCGACATTTCCGCCGGGAGGCTACACCTTC
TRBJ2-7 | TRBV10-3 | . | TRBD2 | CAISEGGRVAGSYEQYF | TGTGCCATCAGTGAGGGAGGGAGGGTAGCGGGGTCCTACGAGCAGTACTTC
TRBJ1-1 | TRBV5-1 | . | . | CASSLETGDYTEAFF | TGCGCCAGCAGCTTGGAAACAGGTGATTACACTGAAGCTTTCTTT
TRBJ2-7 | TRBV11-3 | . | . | CASSSTGLGYEQYF | TGTGCCAGCAGCTCAACAGGGCTAGGGTACGAGCAGTACTTC
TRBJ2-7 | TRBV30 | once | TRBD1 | CAWSHDRDEQYF | TGTGCCTGGAGTCATGACAGGGACGAGCAGTACTTC
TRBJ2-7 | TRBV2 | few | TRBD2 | CASSEMGLESYEQYF | TGTGCCAGCAGTGAAATGGGACTAGAATCCTACGAGCAGTACTTC
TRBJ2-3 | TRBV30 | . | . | CAWTGVTDTQYF | TGTGCCTGGACAGGGGTAACAGATACGCAGTATTTT
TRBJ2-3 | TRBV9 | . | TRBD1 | CASSVGTGSTDTQYF | TGTGCCAGCAGCGTAGGGACAGGAAGCACAGATACGCAGTATTTT
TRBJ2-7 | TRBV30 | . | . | CAWRVRQVEYF | TGTGCCTGGAGGGTTAGGCAGGTAGAATACTTC
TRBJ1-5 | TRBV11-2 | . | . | CASSLGRNQPQHF | TGTGCCAGCAGCTTGGGCCGCAATCAGCCCCAGCATTTT
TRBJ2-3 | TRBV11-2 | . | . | CASSLWDTRTDTQYF | TGTGCCAGCAGCTTATGGGACACCCGCACAGATACGCAGTATTTT
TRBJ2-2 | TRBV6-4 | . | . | CASSLEYGTGELFF | TGTGCCAGCAGTCTTGAGTACGGCACCGGGGAGCTGTTTTTT
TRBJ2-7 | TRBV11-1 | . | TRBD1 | CASSRTGRGEQYF | TGTGCCAGCAGCCGGACAGGGCGCGGCGAGCAGTACTTC
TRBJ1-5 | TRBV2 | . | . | CASRNRDQPQHF | TGTGCCAGCAGGAACAGGGATCAGCCCCAGCATTTT
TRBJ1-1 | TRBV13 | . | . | CASSLPSGGVGDTEAFF | TGTGCCAGCAGCTTACCCTCGGGGGGGGTGGGGGACACTGAAGCTTTCTTT
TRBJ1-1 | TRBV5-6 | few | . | CASSLAGMNTEAFF | TGTGCCAGCAGCTTGGCAGGGATGAACACTGAAGCTTTCTTT
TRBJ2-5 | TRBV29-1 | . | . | CSVADRGAGPAGQTQYF | TGCAGCGTTGCGGACCGCGGAGCGGGCCCCGCGGGCCAGACCCAGTACTTC
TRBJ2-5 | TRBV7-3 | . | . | CASSLSGRRETQYF | TGTGCCAGCAGCTTAAGTGGGCGTCGGGAGACCCAGTACTTC
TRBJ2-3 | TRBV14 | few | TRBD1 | CASSPRGSRQRTDTQYF | TGTGCCAGCAGCCCCAGGGGGTCAAGACAGCGCACAGATACGCAGTATTTT
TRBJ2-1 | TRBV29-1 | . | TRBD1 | CSAVLTGNPYNEQFF | TGCAGCGCCGTGCTGACAGGGAATCCCTACAATGAGCAGTTCTTC
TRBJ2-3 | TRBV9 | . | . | CASSVGVADTQYF | TGTGCCAGCAGCGTAGGCGTGGCAGATACGCAGTATTTT
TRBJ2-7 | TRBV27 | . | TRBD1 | CASSYRGTGGYEQYF | TGTGCCAGCAGCTACAGGGGGACTGGGGGCTACGAGCAGTACTTC
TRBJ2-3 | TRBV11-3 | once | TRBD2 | CASSSLAESTDTQYF | TGTGCCAGCAGCTCACTAGCGGAAAGCACAGATACGCAGTATTTT
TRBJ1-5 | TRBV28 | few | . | CASSPPQGGTNQPQHF | TGTGCCAGCAGTCCACCCCAGGGAGGAACCAATCAGCCCCAGCATTTT
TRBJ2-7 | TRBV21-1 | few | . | CASEWDRPYEQYF | TGTGCCAGCGAATGGGACAGACCTTACGAGCAGTACTTC